Shown below are 22 T cell receptor beta chains from a single sample sequenced in a study of blood T cell repertoires in COVID-19. Measured with immunoSEQ multiplex PCR; TCRdb has only the in-frame clones, and not every one. The table records around 130,000 clones, 85% of them present only once. The sequenced sample consisted of peripheral blood. These receptors originate from a man aged 55 to 70 with acute or convalescent COVID-19.

V usage is TRBV28 and J usage is TRBJ1-3; D is possibly TRBD1 (6 bases). CDR1 is MDHEN and CDR2 is SYDVKM in the germline V gene. This CDR3 is built from 14 residues. Trimming stripped 6 bases from V and 2 bases from J, with 11 bases between. The CDR3 DNA reads TGTGCCAGCAGGTCGGGACAAGCTGGAAACACCATATATTTT. Translation gives CASRSGQAGNTIYF. The full variable domain, completed using reference TRBV28 and TRBJ1-3, is DVKVTQSSRYLVKRTGEKVFLECVQDMDHENMFWYRQDPGLGLRLIYFSYDVKMKEKGDIPEGYSVSREKKERFSLILESASTNQTSMYLCASRSGQAGNTIYFGEGSWLTVV.

This chain links TRBV4-2 with TRBJ1-4, with TRBD1 identical over 7 bases. Germline CDR1 reads LGHNA; CDR2 reads YNFKEQ. The CDR3 has 16 residues. Germline trimming cut 3 bases from V and 0 bases from J; bases unmatched to any gene: 4. CDR3 nucleotide sequence: TGTGCCAGCAGCCAGCCGCAGGGGGCAACTAATGAAAAACTGTTTTTT. As protein: CASSQPQGATNEKLFF.

V usage is TRBV5-6 and J usage is TRBJ2-1; 10 positions match TRBD1. Germline trimming cut 2 bases from V and 8 bases from J; bases unmatched to any gene: 7. Germline V CDR1 and CDR2: SGHDT, YYEEEE. The CDR3 runs 15 residues. CDR3 residues: CASSFPGQGIDEQFF. In nucleotides, the CDR3 is TGTGCCAGCAGCTTTCCGGGACAGGGGATCGATGAGCAGTTCTTC. Looking up the rest from reference TRBV5-6 and TRBJ2-1 gives the full variable domain: DAGVTQSPTHLIKTRGQQVTLRCSPKSGHDTVSWYQQALGQGPQFIFQYYEEEERQRGNFPDRFSGHQFPNYSSELNVNALLLGDSALYLCASSFPGQGIDEQFFGPGTRLTVL.

The V and J genes are TRBV19 and TRBJ1-5, with a weak D call TRBD1 (6 bases). The ends were cut back, 8 bases at V and 7 bases at J, with 18 bases in the middle. The CDR3 is 14 residues long. Germline CDR1 LNHDA, CDR2 SQIVND (reference sequence). The CDR3 coding sequence is TGTGCCAGTTGGAACAGGGTCGTGGGGCAGCCCCAGCATTTT. Translated, it gives CASWNRVVGQPQHF.

V is TRBV6-5 and J is TRBJ2-1; D not resolved. Germline CDR1 is MNHEY and CDR2 is SVGAGI. The V end lost 7 bases, the J end lost 7 bases, and 8 bases lay between the germline ends. CDR3 length: 11 residues. CDR3 residues: CASTNSNEQFF. CDR3 DNA sequence: TGTGCCAGCACCAATTCAAATGAGCAGTTCTTC.

The chain has TRBV6-5 and TRBJ1-2; D may be TRBD1 (5 bases). V gave up 9 bases and J gave up 0 bases, with 8 bases separating them. This CDR3 is built from 12 residues. Germline V gene sequence: CDR1 MNHEY, CDR2 SVGAGI. DNA for the CDR3: TGTGCCAGTAAGGGGACTAACTATGGCTACACCTTC. It codes for CASKGTNYGYTF.

This chain joins TRBV7-3 and TRBJ2-3; 8 bases are shared with TRBD1. Germline values: CDR1 SGHTA, CDR2 FQGTGA. CDR3 length equals 15 residues. Losses at the gene ends were 4 bases for V and 5 bases for J; bases not matched to a gene: 8. CDR3 DNA sequence: TGTGCCAGCAGCTCCTCAGGGGGCGCAGGAGATACGCAGTATTTT. This sequence encodes CASSSSGGAGDTQYF.

This chain connects TRBV15 to TRBJ2-7; unclear D gene. The V end was cut by 0 bases, the J end by 0 bases, with 6 bases between. The germline V gene has CDR1 LNHNV and CDR2 YYDKDF (reference sequence). The CDR3 has 14 residues. CDR3 in amino acids: CATSRDLNSYEQYF. In DNA, the CDR3 is TGTGCCACCAGCAGAGATCTAAACTCCTACGAGCAGTACTTC.

This clone was counted between two and nine times. This sequence joins TRBV4-3 and TRBJ2-1; possibly TRBD1 for D (6 bases). The CDR3 sequence is 16 residues long. Trimming left V 0 bases short and J 8 bases short, with 17 bases between. The germline V gene has CDR1 LGHNA and CDR2 YSLEER. This CDR3 is CASSQEWSEGDYEQFF. In DNA form, the CDR3 reads TGCGCCAGCAGCCAAGAATGGTCAGAGGGGGATTATGAGCAGTTCTTC.

The CDR3 region has the DNA TGTGCCACCAGCAGAGATCTCGGTGGGGCGGGAGAGCGAGGGACCCAGTACTTC. Translation: CATSRDLGGAGERGTQYF. The rearrangement links TRBV15 to TRBJ2-5; 7 nucleotides agree with TRBD2. After removal of 0 bases from V and 7 bases from J, the junction contained 17 bases not matched to a gene. The CDR3 runs to 18 residues. Germline CDR1 and CDR2: LNHNV and YYDKDF (reference sequence). The variable domain in full, with the rest retrieved from reference TRBV15 and TRBJ2-5, is DAMVIQNPRYQVTQFGKPVTLSCSQTLNHNVMYWYQQKSSQAPKLLFHYYDKDFNNEADTPDNFQSRRPNTSFCFLDIRSPGLGDTAMYLCATSRDLGGAGERGTQYFGPGTRLLVL.

The chain is built from TRBV7-9 and TRBJ2-1, with D perhaps matching TRBD2 (5 bases). The CDR3 is 15 residues long. Germline loops: CDR1 SEHNR, CDR2 FQNEAQ (reference sequence). Trimming removed 4 bases at V and 4 bases at J, with 14 bases between. The CDR3 region has the DNA TGTGCCAGCAGCTCATCCGGGAAGTGGTACAATGAGCAGTTCTTC. Its protein is CASSSSGKWYNEQFF.

This clone was counted a few times. The chain employs TRBV7-2 and TRBJ1-2, with D unresolved. This CDR3 comprises 12 residues. V was shortened by 5 bases and J by 4 bases, with 8 bases between the two germline ends. Germline CDR1 and CDR2: SGHTA and FQGNSA. The CDR3 is CASSLGSYGYTF. Written as DNA, the CDR3 is TGTGCCAGCAGCCTAGGGAGCTATGGCTACACCTTC.

In regard to this clone: One end of the junction fails to match germline, which may point to a read error. This rearrangement joins TRBV7-7 to TRBJ2-2, with TRBD1 as a possible D gene (5 bases). The CDR3 spans 15 residues. CDR1 is SSHAT and CDR2 is FNYEAQ in the germline V gene (reference sequence). In DNA, the CDR3 is TGTGCTAGCAGCTTTGGGGCCCAACTTGGCGGGGAGCTGTTTTTT. This sequence encodes CASSFGAQLGGELFF.

The rearrangement links TRBV3-1 (or the pseudogene TRBV3-2) to TRBJ2-6; 7 bases align to TRBD1. V lost 4 bases and J lost 0; bases outside the gene matches: 0. The CDR3 sequence is 15 residues long. The germline V gene encodes CDR1 LGHDT and CDR2 YNNKEL (reference sequence). The CDR3 spells CASSRDSSGANVLTF. The CDR3 DNA reads TGTGCCAGCAGCCGGGACAGCTCTGGGGCCAACGTCCTGACTTTC.

The rearrangement joins TRBV9 to TRBJ1-6; D gene ambiguous. Trimming left V 4 bases short and J 12 bases short, with 2 bases between. CDR3 size: 9 residues. Germline V gene data show CDR1 as SGDLS and CDR2 as YYNGEE. CDR3 bases: TGTGCCAGCAGCCGACCCCTCCACTTT. This gives the protein CASSRPLHF.

The chain has TRBV11-2 and TRBJ2-5, with a tentative D call TRBD1 (5 bases). This CDR3 region has 13 residues. The ends were cut back, 1 base at V and 6 bases at J, with 9 bases in the middle. The germline gives CDR1 SGHAT, CDR2 FQNNGV. CDR3 DNA sequence: TGTGCCAGCAGCTTAGGGGGCAGCCAGACCCAGTACTTC. Translating gives CASSLGGSQTQYF.

This clone turned up a few times. The chain joins TRBV19 to TRBJ1-5; D possibly corresponds to TRBD1 (5 bases). Per the germline V gene, CDR1 is LNHDA and CDR2 is SQIVND (reference sequence). The CDR3 runs 14 residues. Between the trimmed V and J ends, which lost 8 bases and 1 base, there was a span of 12 bases. CDR3 sequence reads: CASRQRISNQPQHF. CDR3 nucleotide sequence: TGTGCCAGTCGACAGAGGATCAGCAATCAGCCCCAGCATTTT.

The chain joins TRBV6-5 to TRBJ1-6; the D is unclear. V was clipped by 3 bases and J by 9 bases, with 12 bases between them. This CDR3 is built from 14 residues. Per germline, CDR1 MNHEY and CDR2 SVGAGI. In nucleotides, the CDR3 is TGTGCCAGCAGTTATCGAGAGGGCCGTTCACCCCTCCACTTT. Encoded protein: CASSYREGRSPLHF.

The chain uses TRBV6-2 or TRBV6-3 and TRBJ2-7; no definite D call. From germline, CDR1 is MNHEY and CDR2 SVGEGT. This CDR3 comprises 15 residues. Trimming shortened V by 5 bases and J by 4 bases, and 18 bases separated the two germline ends. The CDR3: CASSNSGSVTYEQYF. The CDR3 nucleotides read TGTGCCAGCAGTAATTCCGGGTCGGTGACTTACGAGCAGTACTTC.

V usage is TRBV3-1 (or the pseudogene TRBV3-2) and J usage is TRBJ1-4; D might be TRBD1 (5 bases). V was pared by 3 bases and J by 4 bases, with 12 bases between. The CDR3 has 15 residues. CDR1 is LGHDT, CDR2 YNNKEL, per germline (reference sequence). This CDR3 is CASSQGPSGNEKLFF. DNA for the CDR3: TGTGCCAGCAGCCAGGGGCCCTCGGGTAATGAAAAACTGTTTTTT.

The DNA for the CDR3 is TGTGCCAGCAGGGGCAGGGATTTTAATCAGCCCCAGCATTTT. Its translation: CASRGRDFNQPQHF. This chain links TRBV28 with TRBJ1-5; TRBD1 is a possible D gene (5 bases). V was pared by 6 bases and J by 4 bases, with 13 bases between. Germline CDR1 MDHEN, CDR2 SYDVKM. The CDR3 extends over 14 amino acids. Full variable domain (rest looked up from reference TRBV28 and TRBJ1-5): DVKVTQSSRYLVKRTGEKVFLECVQDMDHENMFWYRQDPGLGLRLIYFSYDVKMKEKGDIPEGYSVSREKKERFSLILESASTNQTSMYLCASRGRDFNQPQHFGDGTRLSIL.

The sample holds one count of this clone. In DNA form, the CDR3 reads TGCGCCAGCAGCTTGCCCGGCAGGGATGGCGGGACCCAGTACTTC. This codes for CASSLPGRDGGTQYF. The chain uses TRBV5-1 and TRBJ2-5; D possibly corresponds to TRBD1 (5 bases). Germline V gives CDR1 SGHRS, CDR2 YFSETQ. V was trimmed by 1 base and J by 7 bases, leaving 17 bases between them. This CDR3 contains 15 residues.